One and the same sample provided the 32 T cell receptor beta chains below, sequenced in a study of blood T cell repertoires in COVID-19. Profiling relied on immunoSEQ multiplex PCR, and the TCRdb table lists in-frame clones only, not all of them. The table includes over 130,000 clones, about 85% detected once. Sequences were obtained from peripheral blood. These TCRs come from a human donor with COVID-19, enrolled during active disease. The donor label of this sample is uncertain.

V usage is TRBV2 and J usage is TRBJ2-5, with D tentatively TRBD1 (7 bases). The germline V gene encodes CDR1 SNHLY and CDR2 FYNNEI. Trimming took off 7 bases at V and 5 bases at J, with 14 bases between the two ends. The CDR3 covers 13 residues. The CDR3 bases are TGTGCCAGCACTTCAGGGGGGTGGGAGACCCAGTACTTC. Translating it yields CASTSGGWETQYF.

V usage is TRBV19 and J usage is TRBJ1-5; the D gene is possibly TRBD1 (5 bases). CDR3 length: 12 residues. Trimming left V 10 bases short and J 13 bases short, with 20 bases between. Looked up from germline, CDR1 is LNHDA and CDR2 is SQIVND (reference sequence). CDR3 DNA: TGTGCCACCTCGGGGGGTGGAGCATTTCAGCATTTT. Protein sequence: CATSGGGAFQHF.

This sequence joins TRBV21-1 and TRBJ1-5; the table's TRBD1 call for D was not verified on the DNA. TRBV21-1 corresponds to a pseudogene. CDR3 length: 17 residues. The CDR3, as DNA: TGTGCCAGCAGCCCACGATGGACAGGGGGGATGAATCAGCCCCAGCATTTT. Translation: CASSPRWTGGMNQPQHF.

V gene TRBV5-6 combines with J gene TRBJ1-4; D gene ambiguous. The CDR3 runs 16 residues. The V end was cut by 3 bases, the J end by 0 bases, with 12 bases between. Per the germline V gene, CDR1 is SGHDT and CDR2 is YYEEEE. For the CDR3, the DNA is TGTGCCAGCAGCTCATTCGTCTCGGCAACTAATGAAAAACTGTTTTTT. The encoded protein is CASSSFVSATNEKLFF.

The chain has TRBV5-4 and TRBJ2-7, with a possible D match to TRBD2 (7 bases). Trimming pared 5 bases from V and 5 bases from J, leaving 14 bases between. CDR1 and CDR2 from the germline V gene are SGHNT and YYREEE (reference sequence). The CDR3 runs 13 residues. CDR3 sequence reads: CASRGGGIDEQYF. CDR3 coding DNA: TGTGCCAGCAGGGGAGGGGGTATAGACGAGCAGTACTTC.

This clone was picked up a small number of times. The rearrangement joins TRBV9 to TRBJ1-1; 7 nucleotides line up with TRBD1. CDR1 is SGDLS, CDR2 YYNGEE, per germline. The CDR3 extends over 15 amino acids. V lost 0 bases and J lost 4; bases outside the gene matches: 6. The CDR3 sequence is CASSVGGGWGTEAFF. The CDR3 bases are TGTGCCAGCAGCGTAGGAGGGGGCTGGGGCACTGAAGCTTTCTTT.

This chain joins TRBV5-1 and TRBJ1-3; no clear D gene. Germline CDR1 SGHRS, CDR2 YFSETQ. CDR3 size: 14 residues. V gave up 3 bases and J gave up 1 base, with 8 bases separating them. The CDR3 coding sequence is TGCGCCAGCAGCTCCGCGGGGTCTGGAAACACCATATATTTT. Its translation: CASSSAGSGNTIYF. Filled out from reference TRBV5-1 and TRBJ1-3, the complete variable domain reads KAGVTQTPRYLIKTRGQQVTLSCSPISGHRSVSWYQQTPGQGLQFLFEYFSETQRNKGNFPGRFSGRQFSNSRSEMNVSTLELGDSALYLCASSSAGSGNTIYFGEGSWLTVV.

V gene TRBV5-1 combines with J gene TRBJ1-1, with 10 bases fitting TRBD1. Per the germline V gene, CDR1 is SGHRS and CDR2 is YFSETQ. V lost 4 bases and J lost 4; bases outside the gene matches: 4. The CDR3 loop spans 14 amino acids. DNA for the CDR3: TGCGCCAGCAGCCGGGGACAGGGGAGCACTGAAGCTTTCTTT. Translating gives CASSRGQGSTEAFF.

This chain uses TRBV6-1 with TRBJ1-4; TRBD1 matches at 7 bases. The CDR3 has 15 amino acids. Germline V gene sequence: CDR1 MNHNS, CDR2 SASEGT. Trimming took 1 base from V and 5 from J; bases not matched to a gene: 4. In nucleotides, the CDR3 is TGTGCCAGCAGTGAAGGGGACAGTGCGAATGAAAAACTGTTTTTT. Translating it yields CASSEGDSANEKLFF.

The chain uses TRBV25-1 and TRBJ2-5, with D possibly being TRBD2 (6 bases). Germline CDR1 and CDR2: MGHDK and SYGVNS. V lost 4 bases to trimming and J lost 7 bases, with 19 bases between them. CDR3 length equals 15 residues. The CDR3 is CASSGTLGDSGTQYF. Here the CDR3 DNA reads TGTGCCAGCAGTGGAACTCTCGGGGATAGCGGGACCCAGTACTTC.

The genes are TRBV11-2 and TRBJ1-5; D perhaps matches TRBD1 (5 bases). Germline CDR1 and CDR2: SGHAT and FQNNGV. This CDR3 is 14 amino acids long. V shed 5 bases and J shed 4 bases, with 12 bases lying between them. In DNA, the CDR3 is TGTGCCAGCAGCCTAATGGGGCTGAATCAGCCCCAGCATTTT. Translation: CASSLMGLNQPQHF. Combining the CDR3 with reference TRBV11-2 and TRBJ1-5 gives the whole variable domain EAGVAQSPRYKIIEKRQSVAFWCNPISGHATLYWYQQILGQGPKLLIQFQNNGVVDDSQLPKDRFSAERLKGVDSTLKIQPAKLEDSAVYLCASSLMGLNQPQHFGDGTRLSIL.

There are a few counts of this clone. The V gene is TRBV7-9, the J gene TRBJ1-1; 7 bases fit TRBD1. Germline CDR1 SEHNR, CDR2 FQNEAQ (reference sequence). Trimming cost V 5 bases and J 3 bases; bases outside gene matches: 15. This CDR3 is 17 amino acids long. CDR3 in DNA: TGTGCCAGCAGCGCAAGGAGGGGGCTCAGGAACCACACTGAAGCTTTCTTT. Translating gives CASSARRGLRNHTEAFF.

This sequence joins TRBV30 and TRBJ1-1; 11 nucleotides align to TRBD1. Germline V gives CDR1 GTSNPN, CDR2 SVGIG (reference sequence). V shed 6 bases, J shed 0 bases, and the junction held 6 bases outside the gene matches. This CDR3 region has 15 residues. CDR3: CACTPGQGVNTEAFF. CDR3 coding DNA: TGTGCCTGCACTCCGGGACAGGGGGTGAACACTGAAGCTTTCTTT. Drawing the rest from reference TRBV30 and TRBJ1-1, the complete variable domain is SQTIHQWPATLVQPVGSPLSLECTVEGTSNPNLYWYRQAAGRGLQLLFYSVGIGQISSEVPQNLSASRPQDRQFILSSKKLLLSDSGFYLCACTPGQGVNTEAFFGQGTRLTVV.

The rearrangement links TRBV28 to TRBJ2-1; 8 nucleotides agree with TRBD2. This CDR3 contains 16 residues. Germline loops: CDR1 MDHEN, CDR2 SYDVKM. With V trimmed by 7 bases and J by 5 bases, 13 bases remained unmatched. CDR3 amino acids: CASTLLADDPDNEQFF. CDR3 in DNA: TGTGCCAGCACCTTACTAGCGGACGATCCTGACAATGAGCAGTTCTTC.

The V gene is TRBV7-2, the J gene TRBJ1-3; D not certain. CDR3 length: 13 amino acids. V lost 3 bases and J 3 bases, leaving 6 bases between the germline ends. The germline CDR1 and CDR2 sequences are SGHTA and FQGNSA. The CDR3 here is CASSLNIGNTIYF. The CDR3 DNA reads TGTGCCAGCAGCTTGAACATTGGAAACACCATATATTTT.

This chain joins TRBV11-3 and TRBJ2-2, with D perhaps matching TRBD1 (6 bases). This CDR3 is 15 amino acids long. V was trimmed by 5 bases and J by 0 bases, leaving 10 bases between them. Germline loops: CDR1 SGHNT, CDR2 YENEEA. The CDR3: CASSPGVANTGELFF. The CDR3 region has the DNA TGTGCCAGCAGCCCAGGGGTGGCGAACACCGGGGAGCTGTTTTTT.

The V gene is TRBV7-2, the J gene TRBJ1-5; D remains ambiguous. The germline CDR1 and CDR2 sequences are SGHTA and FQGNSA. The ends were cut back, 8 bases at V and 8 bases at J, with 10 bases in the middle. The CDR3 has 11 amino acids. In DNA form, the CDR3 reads TGTGCCAGCGGCTGGGAGGAGCCCCAGCATTTT. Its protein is CASGWEEPQHF.

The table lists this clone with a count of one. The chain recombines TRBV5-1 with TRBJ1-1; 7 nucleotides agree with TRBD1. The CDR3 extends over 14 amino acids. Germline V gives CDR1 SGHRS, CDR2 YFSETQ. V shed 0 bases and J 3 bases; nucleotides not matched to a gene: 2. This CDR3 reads CASSLGDSYTEAFF. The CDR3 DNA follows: TGCGCCAGCAGCTTGGGGGACAGTTACACTGAAGCTTTCTTT.

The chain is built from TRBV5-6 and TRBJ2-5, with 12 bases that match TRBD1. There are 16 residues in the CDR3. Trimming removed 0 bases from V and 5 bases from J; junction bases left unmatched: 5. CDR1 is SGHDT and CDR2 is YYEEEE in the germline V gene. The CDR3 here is CASSLGGQGARETQYF. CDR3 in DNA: TGTGCCAGCAGCTTGGGGGGACAGGGGGCAAGGGAGACCCAGTACTTC.

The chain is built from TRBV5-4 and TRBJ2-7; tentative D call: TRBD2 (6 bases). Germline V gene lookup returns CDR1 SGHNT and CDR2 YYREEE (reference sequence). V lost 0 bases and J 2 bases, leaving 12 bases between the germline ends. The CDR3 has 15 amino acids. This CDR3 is CASSLVSGVPYEQYF. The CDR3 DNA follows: TGTGCCAGCAGCTTGGTTTCGGGAGTACCCTACGAGCAGTACTTC.

CDR3 nucleotides: TGTGCCAGCAGCTTGCCACAGGGAGAATATTTAGTCGACGAGCAGTACTTC. Amino acid sequence: CASSLPQGEYLVDEQYF. The chain is built from TRBV5-6 and TRBJ2-7; D may be TRBD1 (6 bases). The CDR3 runs to 17 residues. Germline loops: CDR1 SGHDT, CDR2 YYEEEE. Trimming took off 1 base at V and 5 bases at J, with 22 bases between the two ends.

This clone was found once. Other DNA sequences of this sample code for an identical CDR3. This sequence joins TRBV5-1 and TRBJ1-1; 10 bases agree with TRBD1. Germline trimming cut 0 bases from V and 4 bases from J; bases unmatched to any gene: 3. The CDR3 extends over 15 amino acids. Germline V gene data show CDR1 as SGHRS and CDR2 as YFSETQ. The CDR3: CASSLGDRGVTEAFF. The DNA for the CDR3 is TGCGCCAGCAGCTTGGGGGACAGGGGAGTCACTGAAGCTTTCTTT.

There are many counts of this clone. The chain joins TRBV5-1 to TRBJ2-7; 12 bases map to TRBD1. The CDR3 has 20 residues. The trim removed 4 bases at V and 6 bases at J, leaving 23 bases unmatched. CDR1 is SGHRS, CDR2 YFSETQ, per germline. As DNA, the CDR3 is TGCGCCAGCAGCCTCTTCCGAGGGACAGGGGGCAACCTCCTCGGGACCGAGCAGTACTTC. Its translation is CASSLFRGTGGNLLGTEQYF.

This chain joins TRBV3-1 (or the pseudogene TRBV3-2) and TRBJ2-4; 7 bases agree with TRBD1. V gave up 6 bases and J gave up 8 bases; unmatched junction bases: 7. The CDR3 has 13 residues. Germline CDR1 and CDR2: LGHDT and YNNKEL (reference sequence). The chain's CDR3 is CASSHRGTDIQYF. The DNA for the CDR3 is TGTGCCAGCAGTCACAGGGGTACGGACATTCAGTACTTC.

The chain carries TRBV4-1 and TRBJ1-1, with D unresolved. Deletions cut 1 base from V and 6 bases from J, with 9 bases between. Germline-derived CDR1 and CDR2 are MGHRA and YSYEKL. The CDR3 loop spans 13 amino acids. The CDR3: CASSQVLLSEAFF. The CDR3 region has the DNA TGCGCCAGCAGCCAAGTCCTTCTATCTGAAGCTTTCTTT.

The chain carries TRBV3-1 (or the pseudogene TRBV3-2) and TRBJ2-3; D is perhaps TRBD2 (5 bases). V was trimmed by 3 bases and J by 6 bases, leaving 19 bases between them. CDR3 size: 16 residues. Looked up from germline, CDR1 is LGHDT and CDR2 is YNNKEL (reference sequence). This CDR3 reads CASSQRARAEYDTQYF. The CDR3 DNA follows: TGTGCCAGCAGCCAGAGGGCTAGGGCTGAATACGATACGCAGTATTTT.

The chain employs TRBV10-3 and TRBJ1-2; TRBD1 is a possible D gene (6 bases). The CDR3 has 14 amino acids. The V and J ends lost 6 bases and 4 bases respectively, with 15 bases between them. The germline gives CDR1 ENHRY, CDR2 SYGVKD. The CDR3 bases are TGTGCCATCAGGACCACAGGGCTTTCCTATGGCTACACCTTC. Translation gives CAIRTTGLSYGYTF.

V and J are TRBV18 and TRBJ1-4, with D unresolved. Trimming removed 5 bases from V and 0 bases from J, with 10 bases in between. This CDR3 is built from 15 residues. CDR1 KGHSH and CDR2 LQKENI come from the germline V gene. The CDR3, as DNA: TGTGCCAGCTCATCCAACATTGCAACTAATGAAAAACTGTTTTTT. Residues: CASSSNIATNEKLFF.

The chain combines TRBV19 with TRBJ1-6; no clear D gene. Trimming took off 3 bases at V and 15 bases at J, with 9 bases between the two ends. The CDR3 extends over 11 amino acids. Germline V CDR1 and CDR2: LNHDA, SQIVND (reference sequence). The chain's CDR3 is CASSISGHLHF. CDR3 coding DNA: TGTGCCAGTAGTATTTCGGGTCACCTCCACTTT.

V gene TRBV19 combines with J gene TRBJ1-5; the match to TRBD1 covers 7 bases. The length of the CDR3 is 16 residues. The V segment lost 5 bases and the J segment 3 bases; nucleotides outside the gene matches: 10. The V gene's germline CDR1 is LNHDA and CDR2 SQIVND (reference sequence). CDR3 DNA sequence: TGTGCCAGTAGTCCCCAAACAGGGGCTTTCAATCAGCCCCAGCATTTT. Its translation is CASSPQTGAFNQPQHF.

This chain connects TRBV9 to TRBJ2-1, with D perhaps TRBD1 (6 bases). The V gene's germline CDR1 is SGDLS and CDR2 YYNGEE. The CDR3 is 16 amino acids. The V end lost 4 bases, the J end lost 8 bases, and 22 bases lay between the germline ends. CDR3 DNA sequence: TGTGCCAGCAGCCCCCCGACAGGCCCGGCGACGGATGAGCAGTTCTTC. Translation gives CASSPPTGPATDEQFF.

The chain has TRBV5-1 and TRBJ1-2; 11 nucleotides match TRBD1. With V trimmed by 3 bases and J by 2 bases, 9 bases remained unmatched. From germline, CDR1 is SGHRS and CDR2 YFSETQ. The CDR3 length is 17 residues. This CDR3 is CASSSWTGGDLNYGYTF. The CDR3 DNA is TGCGCCAGCAGCTCCTGGACAGGGGGCGATTTGAACTATGGCTACACCTTC.